This T cell receptor beta chain emerged from a study of preoperative IRX-2 immunotherapy in early breast cancer. Trimming pared 4 bases from V and 2 bases from J, leaving 8 bases between. This CDR3 has 13 residues. CDR1 and CDR2 from the germline V gene are LNHDA and SQIVND (reference sequence). Sample treatment: preoperative locoregional IRX-2 cytokine immunotherapy. This phase Ib study tested locoregional IRX-2 cytokine immunotherapy given before surgery. Only in-frame clones appear in the TCRdb table, and some are missing; sequencing was by immunoSEQ multiplex PCR. The table lists approximately 30,000 clones, under 90% of them singletons, with 1.6% in the top ten.

The sequence was collected from a human donor with breast cancer. The material sequenced was tumor tissue, taken after IRX-2 immunotherapy. The V gene is TRBV19, the J gene TRBJ1-1; no firm D call. The CDR3 DNA reads as TGTGCCAGTAGTACGCTCAAAAACACTGAAGCTTTCTTT. Residues: CASSTLKNTEAFF. Full variable domain (rest looked up from reference TRBV19 and TRBJ1-1): DGGITQSPKYLFRKEGQNVTLSCEQNLNHDAMYWYRQDPGQGLRLIYYSQIVNDFQKGDIAEGYSVSREKKESFPLTVTSAQKNPTAFYLCASSTLKNTEAFFGQGTRLTVV.